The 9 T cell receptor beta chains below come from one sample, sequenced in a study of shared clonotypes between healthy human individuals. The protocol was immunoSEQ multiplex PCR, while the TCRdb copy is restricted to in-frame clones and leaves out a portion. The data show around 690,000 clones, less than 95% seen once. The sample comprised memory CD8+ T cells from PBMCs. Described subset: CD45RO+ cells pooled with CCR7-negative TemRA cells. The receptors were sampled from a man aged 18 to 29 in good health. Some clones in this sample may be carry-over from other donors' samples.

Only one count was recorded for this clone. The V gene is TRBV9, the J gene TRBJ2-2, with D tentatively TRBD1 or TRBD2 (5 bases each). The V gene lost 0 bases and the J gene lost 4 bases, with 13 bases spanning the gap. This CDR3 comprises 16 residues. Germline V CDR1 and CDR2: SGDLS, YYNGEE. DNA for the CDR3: TGTGCCAGCAGCGTAGGGGACGGGCAGCTCACCGGGGAGCTGTTTTTT. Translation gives CASSVGDGQLTGELFF. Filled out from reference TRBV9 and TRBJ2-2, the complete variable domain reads DSGVTQTPKHLITATGQRVTLRCSPRSGDLSVYWYQQSLDQGLQFLIQYYNGEERAKGNILERFSAQQFPDLHSELNLSSLELGDSALYFCASSVGDGQLTGELFFGEGSRLTVL.

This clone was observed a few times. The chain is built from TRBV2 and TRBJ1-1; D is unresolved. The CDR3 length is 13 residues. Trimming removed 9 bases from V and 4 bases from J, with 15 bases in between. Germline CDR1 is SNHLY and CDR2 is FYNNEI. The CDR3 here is CASKDGLGTEAFF. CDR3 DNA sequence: TGTGCCAGTAAGGACGGTCTCGGCACTGAAGCTTTCTTT.

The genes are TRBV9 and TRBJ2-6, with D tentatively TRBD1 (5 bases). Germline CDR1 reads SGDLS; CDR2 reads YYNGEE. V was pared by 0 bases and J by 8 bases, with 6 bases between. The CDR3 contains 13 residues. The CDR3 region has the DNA TGTGCCAGCAGCGTAGGACAGCCCAACGTCCTGACTTTC. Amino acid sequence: CASSVGQPNVLTF.

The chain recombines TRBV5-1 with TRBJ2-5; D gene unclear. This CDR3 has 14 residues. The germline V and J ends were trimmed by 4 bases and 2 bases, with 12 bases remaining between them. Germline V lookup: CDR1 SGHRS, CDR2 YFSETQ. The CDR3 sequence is CASSAQNQQETQYF. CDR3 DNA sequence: TGCGCCAGCAGCGCACAGAACCAGCAAGAGACCCAGTACTTC.

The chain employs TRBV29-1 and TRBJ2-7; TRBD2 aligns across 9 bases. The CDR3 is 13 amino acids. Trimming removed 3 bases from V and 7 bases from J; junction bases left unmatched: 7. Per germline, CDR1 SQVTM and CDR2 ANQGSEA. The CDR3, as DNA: TGCAGCGTTGACGGCGGGAGGGCCGATGAGCAGTACTTC. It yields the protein CSVDGGRADEQYF.

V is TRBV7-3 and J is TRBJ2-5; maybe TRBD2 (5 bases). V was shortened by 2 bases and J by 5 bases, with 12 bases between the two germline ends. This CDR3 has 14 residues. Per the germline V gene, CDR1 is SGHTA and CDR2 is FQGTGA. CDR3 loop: CASSLGPEEETQYF. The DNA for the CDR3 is TGTGCCAGCAGCTTAGGCCCGGAGGAGGAGACCCAGTACTTC.

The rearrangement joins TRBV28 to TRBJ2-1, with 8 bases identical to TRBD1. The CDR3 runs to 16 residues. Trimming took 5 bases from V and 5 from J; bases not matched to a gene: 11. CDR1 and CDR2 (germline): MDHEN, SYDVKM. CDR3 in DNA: TGTGCCAGCAGTCGGCCCCTCAGGGGGCCCGACAATGAGCAGTTCTTC. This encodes CASSRPLRGPDNEQFF.

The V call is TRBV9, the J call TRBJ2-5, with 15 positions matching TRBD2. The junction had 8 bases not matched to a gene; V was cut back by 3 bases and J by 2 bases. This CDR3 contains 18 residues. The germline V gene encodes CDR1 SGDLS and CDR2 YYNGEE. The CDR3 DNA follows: TGTGCCAGCAGCGGACCGGGACTAGCGGGAGGAGGGCAAGAGACCCAGTACTTC. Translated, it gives CASSGPGLAGGGQETQYF.

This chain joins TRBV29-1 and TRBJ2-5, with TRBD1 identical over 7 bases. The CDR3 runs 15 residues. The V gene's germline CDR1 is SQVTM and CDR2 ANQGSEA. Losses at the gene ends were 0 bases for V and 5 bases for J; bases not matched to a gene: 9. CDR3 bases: TGCAGCGTTGAAGAGAGGGGGCTGCCCGGGGAGACCCAGTACTTC. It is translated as CSVEERGLPGETQYF. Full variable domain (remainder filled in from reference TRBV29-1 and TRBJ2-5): SAVISQKPSRDICQRGTSLTIQCQVDSQVTMMFWYRQQPGQSLTLIATANQGSEATYESGFVIDKFPISRPNLTFSTLTVSNMSPEDSSIYLCSVEERGLPGETQYFGPGTRLLVL.